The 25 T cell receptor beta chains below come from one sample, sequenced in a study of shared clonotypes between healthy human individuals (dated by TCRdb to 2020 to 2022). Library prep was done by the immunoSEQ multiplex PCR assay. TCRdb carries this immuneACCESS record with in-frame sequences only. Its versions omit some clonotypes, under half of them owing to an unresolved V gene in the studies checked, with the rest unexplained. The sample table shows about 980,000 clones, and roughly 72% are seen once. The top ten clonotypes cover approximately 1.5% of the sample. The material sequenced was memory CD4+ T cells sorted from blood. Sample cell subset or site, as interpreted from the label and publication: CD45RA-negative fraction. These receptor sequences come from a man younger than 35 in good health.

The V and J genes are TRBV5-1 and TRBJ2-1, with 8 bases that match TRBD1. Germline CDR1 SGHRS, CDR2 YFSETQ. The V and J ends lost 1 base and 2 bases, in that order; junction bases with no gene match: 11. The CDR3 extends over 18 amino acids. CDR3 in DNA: TGCGCCAGCAGCTTGCTAAACTCCGGGACAGGTCCCTACAATGAGCAGTTCTTC. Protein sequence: CASSLLNSGTGPYNEQFF.

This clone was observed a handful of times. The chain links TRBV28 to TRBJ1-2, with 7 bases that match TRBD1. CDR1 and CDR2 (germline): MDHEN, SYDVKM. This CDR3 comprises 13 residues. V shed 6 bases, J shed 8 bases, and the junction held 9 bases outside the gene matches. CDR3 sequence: CASRATGSWGYTF. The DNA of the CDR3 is TGTGCCAGCAGGGCGACAGGGTCTTGGGGCTACACCTTC.

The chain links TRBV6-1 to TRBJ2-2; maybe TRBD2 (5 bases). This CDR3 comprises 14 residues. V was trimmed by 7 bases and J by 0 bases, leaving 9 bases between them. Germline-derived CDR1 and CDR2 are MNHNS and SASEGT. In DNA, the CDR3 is TGTGCCAGCAAGAGGGCAGCGAACACCGGGGAGCTGTTTTTT. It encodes CASKRAANTGELFF.

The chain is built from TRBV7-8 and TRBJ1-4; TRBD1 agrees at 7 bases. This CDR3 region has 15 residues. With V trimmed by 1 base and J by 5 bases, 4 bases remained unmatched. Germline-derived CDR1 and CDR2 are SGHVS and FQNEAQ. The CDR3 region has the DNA TGTGCCAGCAGCTTAGTGGGCAGGGGGAATGAAAAACTGTTTTTT. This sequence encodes CASSLVGRGNEKLFF.

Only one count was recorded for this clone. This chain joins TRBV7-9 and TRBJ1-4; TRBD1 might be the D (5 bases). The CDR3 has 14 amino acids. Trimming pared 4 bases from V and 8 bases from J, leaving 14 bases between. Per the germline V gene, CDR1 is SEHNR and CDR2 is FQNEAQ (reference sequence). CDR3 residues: CASSSEGAREKLFF. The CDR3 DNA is TGTGCCAGCAGCTCCGAAGGGGCGAGGGAAAAACTGTTTTTT.

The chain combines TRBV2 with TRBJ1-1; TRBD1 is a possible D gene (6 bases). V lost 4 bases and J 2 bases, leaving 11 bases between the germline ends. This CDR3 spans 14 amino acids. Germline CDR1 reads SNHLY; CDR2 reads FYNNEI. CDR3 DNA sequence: TGTGCCAGCAGTGTAGTCAGGGGAAACACTGAAGCTTTCTTT. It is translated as CASSVVRGNTEAFF.

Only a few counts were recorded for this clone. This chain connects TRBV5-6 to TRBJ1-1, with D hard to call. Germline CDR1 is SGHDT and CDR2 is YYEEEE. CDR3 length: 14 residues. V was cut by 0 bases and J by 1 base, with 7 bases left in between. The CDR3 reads CASSLDGGNTEAFF. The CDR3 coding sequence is TGTGCCAGCAGCTTGGACGGTGGGAACACTGAAGCTTTCTTT.

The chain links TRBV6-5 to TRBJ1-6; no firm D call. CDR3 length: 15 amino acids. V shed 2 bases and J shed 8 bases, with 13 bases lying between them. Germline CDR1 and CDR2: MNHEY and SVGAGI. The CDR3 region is CASSYGQRVYSPLHF. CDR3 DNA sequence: TGTGCCAGCAGTTACGGTCAGAGGGTTTATTCACCCCTCCACTTT.

Written as DNA, the CDR3 is TGTGCCAGCAGCTTTACTGGGCAGGGGAACACCGGGGAGCTGTTTTTT. Protein sequence: CASSFTGQGNTGELFF. The chain links TRBV5-4 to TRBJ2-2; D might be TRBD1 (5 bases). This CDR3 is 16 amino acids long. V was pared by 2 bases and J by 1 base, with 12 bases between. Germline CDR1 reads SGHNT; CDR2 reads YYREEE (reference sequence).

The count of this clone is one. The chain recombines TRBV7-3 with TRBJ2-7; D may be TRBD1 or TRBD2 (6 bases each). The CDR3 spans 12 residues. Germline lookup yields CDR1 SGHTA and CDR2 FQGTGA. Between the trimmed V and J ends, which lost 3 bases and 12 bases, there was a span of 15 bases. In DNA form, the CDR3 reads TGTGCCAGCAGCTTCCCGGGGGCGCAGTTGTACTTC. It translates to CASSFPGAQLYF.

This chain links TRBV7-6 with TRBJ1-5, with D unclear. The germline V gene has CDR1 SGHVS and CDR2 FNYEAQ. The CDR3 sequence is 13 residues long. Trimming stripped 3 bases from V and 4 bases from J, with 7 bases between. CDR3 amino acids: CASSFSQNQPQHF. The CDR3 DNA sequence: TGTGCCAGCAGCTTTAGTCAGAATCAGCCCCAGCATTTT. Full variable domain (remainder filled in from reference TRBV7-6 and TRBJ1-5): GAGVSQSPRYKVTKRGQDVALRCDPISGHVSLYWYRQALGQGPEFLTYFNYEAQQDKSGLPNDRFSAERPEGSISTLTIQRTEQRDSAMYRCASSFSQNQPQHFGDGTRLSIL.

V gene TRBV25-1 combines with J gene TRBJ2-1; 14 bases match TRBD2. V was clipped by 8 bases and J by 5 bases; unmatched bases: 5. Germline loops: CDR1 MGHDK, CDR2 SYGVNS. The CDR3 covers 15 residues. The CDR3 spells CASGRLAGGHNEQFF. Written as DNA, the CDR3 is TGTGCCAGCGGGAGACTAGCGGGAGGGCACAATGAGCAGTTCTTC.

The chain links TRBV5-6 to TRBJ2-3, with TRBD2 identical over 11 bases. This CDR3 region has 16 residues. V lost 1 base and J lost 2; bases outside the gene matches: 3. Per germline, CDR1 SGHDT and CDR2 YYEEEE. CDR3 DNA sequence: TGTGCCAGCAGCTTGTTGGGACTAGCGGACACAGATACGCAGTATTTT. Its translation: CASSLLGLADTDTQYF.

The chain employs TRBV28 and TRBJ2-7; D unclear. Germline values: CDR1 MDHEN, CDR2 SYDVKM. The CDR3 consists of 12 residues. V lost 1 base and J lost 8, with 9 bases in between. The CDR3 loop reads CASSLYPAKQYF. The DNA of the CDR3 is TGTGCCAGCAGTTTATATCCAGCAAAGCAGTACTTC. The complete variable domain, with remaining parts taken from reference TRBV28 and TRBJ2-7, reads DVKVTQSSRYLVKRTGEKVFLECVQDMDHENMFWYRQDPGLGLRLIYFSYDVKMKEKGDIPEGYSVSREKKERFSLILESASTNQTSMYLCASSLYPAKQYFGPGTRLTVT.

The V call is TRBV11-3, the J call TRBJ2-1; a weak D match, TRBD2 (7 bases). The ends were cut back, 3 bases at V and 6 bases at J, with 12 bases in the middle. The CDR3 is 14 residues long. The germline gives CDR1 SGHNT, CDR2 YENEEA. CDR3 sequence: CASSFQGGGNEQFF. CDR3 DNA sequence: TGTGCCAGCAGCTTCCAAGGGGGGGGCAATGAGCAGTTCTTC.

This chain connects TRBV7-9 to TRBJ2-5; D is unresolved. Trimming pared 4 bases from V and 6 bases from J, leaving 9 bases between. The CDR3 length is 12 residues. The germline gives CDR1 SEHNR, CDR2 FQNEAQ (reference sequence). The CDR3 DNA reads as TGTGCCAGCAGCTGGGAAACGCAGACCCAGTACTTC. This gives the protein CASSWETQTQYF.

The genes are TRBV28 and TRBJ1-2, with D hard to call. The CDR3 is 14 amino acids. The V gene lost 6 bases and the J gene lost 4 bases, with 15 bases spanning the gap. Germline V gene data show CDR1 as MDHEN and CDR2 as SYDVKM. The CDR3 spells CASRGGRSFYGYTF. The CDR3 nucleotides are TGTGCCAGCAGAGGAGGCAGGTCCTTCTATGGCTACACCTTC.

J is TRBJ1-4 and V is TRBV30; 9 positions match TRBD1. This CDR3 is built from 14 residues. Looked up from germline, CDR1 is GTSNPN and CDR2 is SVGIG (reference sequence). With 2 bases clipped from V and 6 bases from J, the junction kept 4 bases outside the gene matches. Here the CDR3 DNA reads TGTGCCTGGAGTTCCGGGACAGGGTATGAAAAACTGTTTTTT. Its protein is CAWSSGTGYEKLFF.

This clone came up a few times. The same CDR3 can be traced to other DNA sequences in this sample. The DNA of the CDR3 is TGTGCCATCGGGACAGGGAACTATGGCTACACCTTC. Its translation: CAIGTGNYGYTF. This chain connects TRBV10-3 to TRBJ1-2, with 9 bases that match TRBD1. After removal of 8 bases from V and 2 bases from J, the junction contained 0 bases not matched to a gene. The CDR3 is 12 amino acids. CDR1 ENHRY and CDR2 SYGVKD come from the germline V gene.

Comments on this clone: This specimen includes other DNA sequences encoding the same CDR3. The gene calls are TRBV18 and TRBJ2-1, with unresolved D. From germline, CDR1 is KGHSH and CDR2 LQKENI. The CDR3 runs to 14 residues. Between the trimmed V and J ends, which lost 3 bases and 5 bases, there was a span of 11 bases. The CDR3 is CASSPRDGNNEQFF. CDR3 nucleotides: TGTGCCAGCTCACCGCGCGATGGGAACAATGAGCAGTTCTTC.

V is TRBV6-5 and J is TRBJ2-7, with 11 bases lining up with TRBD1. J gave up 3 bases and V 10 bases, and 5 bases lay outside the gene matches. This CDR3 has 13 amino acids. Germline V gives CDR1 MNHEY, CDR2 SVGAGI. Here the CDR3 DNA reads TGTGCCACATGGACAGGGGGCCTCTACGAGCAGTACTTC. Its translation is CATWTGGLYEQYF.

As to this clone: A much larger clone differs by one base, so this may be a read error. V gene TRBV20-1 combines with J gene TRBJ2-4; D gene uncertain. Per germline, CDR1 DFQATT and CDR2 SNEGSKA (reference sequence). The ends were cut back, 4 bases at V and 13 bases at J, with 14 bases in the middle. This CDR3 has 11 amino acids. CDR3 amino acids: CSANLGFGQYF. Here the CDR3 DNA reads TGCAGTGCTAATCTGGGATTCGGCCAGTACTTC.

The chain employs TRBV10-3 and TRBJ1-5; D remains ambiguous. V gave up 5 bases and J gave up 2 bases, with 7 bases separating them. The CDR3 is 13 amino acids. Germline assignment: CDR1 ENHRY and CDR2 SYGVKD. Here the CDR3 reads CAISLDGNQPQHF. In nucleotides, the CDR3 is TGTGCCATCAGTTTGGACGGCAATCAGCCCCAGCATTTT.

CDR3 in DNA: TGTGCCAGCAGTGATGGGCCAGGGGTGTATGAAAAACTGTTTTTT. Translated: CASSDGPGVYEKLFF. The chain carries TRBV6-1 and TRBJ1-4, with a tentative D call TRBD1 (6 bases). V lost 3 bases to trimming and J lost 6 bases, with 14 bases between them. Germline V CDR1 and CDR2: MNHNS, SASEGT. This CDR3 has 15 amino acids.

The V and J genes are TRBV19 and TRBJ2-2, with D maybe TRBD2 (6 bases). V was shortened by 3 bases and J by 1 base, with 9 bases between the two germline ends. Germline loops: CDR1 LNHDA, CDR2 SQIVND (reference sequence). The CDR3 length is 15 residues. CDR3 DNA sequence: TGTGCCAGTAGTATCGGTAGCGGGAACACCGGGGAGCTGTTTTTT. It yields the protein CASSIGSGNTGELFF.